The 6 T cell receptor beta chains below were found in one sample sequenced in a study of blood T cell repertoires in COVID-19. Clones were read by immunoSEQ multiplex PCR, and TCRdb kept only the in-frame ones, dropping some. The sample includes about 190,000 clones, under 85% of them seen just once. Specimen: peripheral blood. All receptors come from a man between 60 and 75 years old with active or convalescent COVID-19.

This chain connects TRBV12-5 to TRBJ2-3; D uncertain. Trimming took off 4 bases at V and 8 bases at J, with 13 bases between the two ends. This CDR3 is built from 13 residues. CDR1 and CDR2 from the germline V gene are LGHNT and FRNRAP. DNA for the CDR3: TGTGCTAGTGGTTCCCCGGCGGCCCTTACGCAGTATTTT. Translated, it gives CASGSPAALTQYF. Combining the CDR3 with reference TRBV12-5 and TRBJ2-3 gives the whole variable domain DARVTQTPRHKVTEMGQEVTMRCQPILGHNTVFWYRQTMMQGLELLAYFRNRAPLDDSGMPKDRFSAEMPDATLATLKIQPSEPRDSAVYFCASGSPAALTQYFGPGTRLTVL.

This chain joins TRBV18 and TRBJ2-7; tentative D call: TRBD1 (6 bases). Trimming removed 0 bases at V and 3 bases at J, with 18 bases between. This CDR3 comprises 17 residues. Germline V gene lookup returns CDR1 KGHSH and CDR2 LQKENI. This CDR3 reads CASSPPTGAWFDYEQYF. In nucleotides, the CDR3 is TGTGCCAGCTCACCACCGACAGGCGCCTGGTTTGACTACGAGCAGTACTTC.

This clone was found a few times. The DNA for the CDR3 is TGTGCCATCAGGCCGACAGGGACGGGTTCACCCCTCCACTTT. It is translated as CAIRPTGTGSPLHF. The chain couples TRBV10-3 to TRBJ1-6; TRBD1 matches at 7 bases. CDR3 length: 14 amino acids. Germline V gene sequence: CDR1 ENHRY, CDR2 SYGVKD. V trimming: 6 bases; J trimming: 9 bases; junction bases outside the gene matches: 8.

This chain links TRBV7-9 with TRBJ2-2, with 7 nucleotides matching TRBD1. After removal of 3 bases from V and 3 bases from J, the junction contained 4 bases not matched to a gene. Germline loops: CDR1 SEHNR, CDR2 FQNEAQ (reference sequence). CDR3 length: 15 residues. CDR3 loop: CASSFRGQYTGELFF. The CDR3 nucleotides read TGTGCCAGCAGCTTTCGGGGACAGTACACCGGGGAGCTGTTTTTT.

The genes are TRBV29-1 and TRBJ2-2; 14 bases fit TRBD2. This CDR3 region has 17 residues. Germline V CDR1 and CDR2: SQVTM, ANQGSEA. Losses at the gene ends were 7 bases for V and 3 bases for J; bases not matched to a gene: 10. In DNA, the CDR3 is TGCAGCGCTGGGGGGGGACTAGCGGGAGCAGACACCGGGGAGCTGTTTTTT. Its protein is CSAGGGLAGADTGELFF.

This chain links TRBV5-1 with TRBJ2-7; D remains unclear. The CDR3 extends over 17 amino acids. CDR1 is SGHRS and CDR2 is YFSETQ in the germline V gene. V lost 0 bases to trimming and J lost 1 base, with 17 bases between them. CDR3 nucleotides: TGCGCCAGCAGCTTGGGTAGCCGACGGTGGTGGTCCTACGAGCAGTACTTC. Amino acids: CASSLGSRRWWSYEQYF.